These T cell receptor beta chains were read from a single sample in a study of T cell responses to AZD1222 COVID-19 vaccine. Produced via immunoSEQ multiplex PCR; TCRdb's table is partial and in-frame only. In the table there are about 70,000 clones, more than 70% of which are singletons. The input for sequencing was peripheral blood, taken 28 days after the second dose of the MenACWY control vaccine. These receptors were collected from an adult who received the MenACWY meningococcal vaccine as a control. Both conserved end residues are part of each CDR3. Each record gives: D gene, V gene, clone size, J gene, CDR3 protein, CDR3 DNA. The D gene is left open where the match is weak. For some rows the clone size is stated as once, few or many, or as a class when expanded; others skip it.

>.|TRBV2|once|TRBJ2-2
CASSAGIRTGELFF
TGTGCCAGCAGTGCAGGGATTCGGACCGGGGAGCTGTTTTTT
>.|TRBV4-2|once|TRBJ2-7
CASSQDLSGKGSYEQYF
TGTGCCAGCAGCCAAGATCTCTCCGGGAAGGGCTCCTACGAGCAGTACTTC
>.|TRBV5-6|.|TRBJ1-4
CASSLDINEKLFF
TGTGCCAGCAGCTTGGACATTAATGAAAAACTGTTTTTT
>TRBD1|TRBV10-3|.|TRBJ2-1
CAISDRVKQFF
TGTGCCATCAGCGACAGGGTAAAGCAGTTCTTC
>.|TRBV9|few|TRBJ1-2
CASSVDTNYYGYTF
TGTGCCAGCAGCGTAGATACCAACTACTATGGCTACACCTTC
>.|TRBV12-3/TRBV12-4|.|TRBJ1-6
CASSFRTTPLHF
TGTGCCAGCAGTTTCAGGACAACACCCCTCCACTTT
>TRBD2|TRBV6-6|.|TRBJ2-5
CASSRGRLAGEQETQYF
TGTGCCAGCAGCCGAGGGAGACTAGCGGGGGAACAAGAGACCCAGTACTTC
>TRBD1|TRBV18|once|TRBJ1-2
CASSLTQQAGQGNYGYTF
TGTGCCAGCTCCCTCACCCAGCAAGCGGGACAGGGGAACTATGGCTACACCTTC
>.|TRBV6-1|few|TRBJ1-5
CASSDRPFGNQPQHF
TGTGCCAGCAGTGACAGGCCGTTCGGCAATCAGCCCCAGCATTTT
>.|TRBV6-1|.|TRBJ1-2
CASSEPTGYYGYTF
TGTGCCAGCAGTGAGCCTACAGGGTACTATGGCTACACCTTC
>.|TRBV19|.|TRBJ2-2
CASSQVVPGELFF
TGTGCCAGTAGTCAGGTAGTTCCCGGGGAGCTGTTTTTT
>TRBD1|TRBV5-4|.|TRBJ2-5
CASSLAGGGETQYF
TGTGCCAGCAGCTTGGCAGGGGGCGGAGAGACCCAGTACTTC
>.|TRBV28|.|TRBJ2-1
CASRNRNEQFF
TGTGCCAGCCGAAACCGGAATGAGCAGTTCTTC
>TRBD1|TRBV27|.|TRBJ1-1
CASRKITGVGTEAFF
TGTGCCAGCAGAAAAATAACAGGGGTAGGCACTGAAGCTTTCTTT
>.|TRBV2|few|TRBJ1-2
CASSESGSYGYTF
TGTGCCAGCAGTGAGAGCGGATCCTATGGCTACACCTTC
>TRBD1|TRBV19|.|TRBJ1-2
CASSPDRTRYGYTF
TGTGCCAGTAGCCCGGACAGGACCCGATATGGCTACACCTTC
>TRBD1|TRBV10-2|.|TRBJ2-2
CASRDTGVPGELFF
TGCGCCAGCAGGGATACAGGGGTCCCCGGGGAGCTGTTTTTT
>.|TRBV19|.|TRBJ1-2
CASSTNPEGYGYTF
TGTGCCAGTAGTACTAACCCGGAAGGCTATGGCTACACCTTC
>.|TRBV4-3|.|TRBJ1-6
CASSQDPRGNNSPLHF
TGCGCCAGCAGCCAAGATCCCAGGGGCAATAATTCACCCCTCCACTTT
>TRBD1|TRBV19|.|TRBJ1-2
CASRPDRGVSYGYTF
TGTGCCAGTAGGCCCGACAGGGGTGTTTCCTATGGCTACACCTTC
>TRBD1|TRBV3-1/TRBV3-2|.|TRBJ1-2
CASRRGTAHYGYTF
TGTGCCAGCAGGCGGGGGACAGCTCACTATGGCTACACCTTC
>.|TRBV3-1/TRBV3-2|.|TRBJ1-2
CASSQDLTDYGYTF
TGTGCCAGCAGCCAAGATCTGACGGATTATGGCTACACCTTC
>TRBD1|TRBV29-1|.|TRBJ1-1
CSVDSTGGTEAFF
TGCAGCGTCGACTCCACAGGGGGCACTGAAGCTTTCTTT
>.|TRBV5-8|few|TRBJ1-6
CASSLKAGLYNSPLHF
TGTGCCAGCAGCTTGAAAGCGGGTCTCTATAATTCACCCCTCCACTTT
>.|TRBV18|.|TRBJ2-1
CASSPPGTYGNNEQFF
TGTGCCAGCTCACCACCAGGGACATATGGGAACAATGAGCAGTTCTTC
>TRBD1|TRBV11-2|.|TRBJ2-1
CASSLGLQGVEQFF
TGTGCCAGCAGCTTAGGGTTGCAGGGGGTTGAGCAGTTCTTC
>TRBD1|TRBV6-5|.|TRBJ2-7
CASRISGQGAVEQYF
TGTGCCAGCAGGATATCGGGACAGGGGGCTGTCGAGCAGTACTTC
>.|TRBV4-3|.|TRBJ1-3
CASSQGTTSGNTIYF
TGCGCCAGCAGCCAAGGCACCACCTCTGGAAACACCATATATTTT
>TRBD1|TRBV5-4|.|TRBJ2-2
CASSSTGGRGTGELFF
TGTGCCAGCAGCTCCACAGGGGGCAGGGGCACCGGGGAGCTGTTTTTT
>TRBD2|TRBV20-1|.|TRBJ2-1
CSARTSGEQFF
TGCAGTGCTAGGACTAGCGGGGAGCAGTTCTTC
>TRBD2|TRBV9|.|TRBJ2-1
CASSGTSVNEQFF
TGTGCCAGCAGCGGGACTAGCGTCAATGAGCAGTTCTTC
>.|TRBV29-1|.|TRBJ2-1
CSGGRDSLGSEQFF
TGCAGCGGGGGTCGGGACTCCCTTGGGAGTGAGCAGTTCTTC
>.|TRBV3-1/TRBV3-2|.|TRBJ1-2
CASSQDLGWGDYGYTF
TGTGCCAGCAGCCAAGACCTTGGGTGGGGGGACTATGGCTACACCTTC
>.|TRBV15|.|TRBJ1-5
CATSRIRAEGNQPQHF
TGTGCCACCAGCAGAATCCGGGCGGAGGGCAATCAGCCCCAGCATTTT
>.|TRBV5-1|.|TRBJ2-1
CASSPTSSYNEQFF
TGCGCCAGCAGCCCGACAAGCTCCTACAATGAGCAGTTCTTC
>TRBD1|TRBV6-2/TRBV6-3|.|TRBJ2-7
CASSSQGVEQYF
TGTGCCAGCAGTTCGCAGGGGGTCGAGCAGTACTTC
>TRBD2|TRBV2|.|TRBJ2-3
CASSDTSGSQGTQYF
TGTGCCAGCAGTGATACTAGCGGGAGTCAGGGTACGCAGTATTTT
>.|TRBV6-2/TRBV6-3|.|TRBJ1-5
CASSYSSQLSNQPQHF
TGTGCCAGCAGTTACTCGAGTCAGCTTAGCAATCAGCCCCAGCATTTT
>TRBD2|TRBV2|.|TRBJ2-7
CASRPTSGGSYEQYF
TGTGCCAGCAGACCGACTAGCGGGGGATCCTACGAGCAGTACTTC
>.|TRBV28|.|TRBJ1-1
CASSFGWGNTEAFF
TGTGCCAGCAGCTTTGGGTGGGGGAACACTGAAGCTTTCTTT